The T cell receptor beta chain described here comes from a study of OX40 agonist ivuxolimab in advanced cancers. The method was immunoSEQ multiplex PCR; TCRdb's version includes in-frame clones alone and lacks a portion of them. This sample has 75,000 to 95,000 clones; 85% to 90% occur once, and the top ten carry 7% to 8.5%. Blood got drawn at baseline, again on cycle 4 day 1, and then on cycle 7 day 1. The CDR3 runs 17 residues. After removal of 6 bases from V and 0 bases from J, the junction contained 7 bases not matched to a gene. Per the germline V gene, CDR1 is LGHNT and CDR2 is FRNRAP. This TCR was sampled from an adult with an advanced solid tumor such as melanoma, head and neck, liver or kidney cancer. The source was CD4+ or CD8+ T cells sorted from blood, collected in a trial of the OX40 agonist ivuxolimab. V is TRBV12-5 and J is TRBJ2-1, with TRBD2 identical over 11 bases. The CDR3 sequence: CASGTGTSGSSYNEQFF. CDR3 coding DNA: TGTGCTAGTGGAACGGGGACTAGCGGAAGCTCCTACAATGAGCAGTTCTTC.